This T cell receptor beta chain was captured in a study of T cell changes during pregnancy in multiple sclerosis. Using immunoSEQ multiplex PCR, the repertoire was profiled, and TCRdb retains in-frame clones only, with some absent. The table has roughly 39,000 clones, roughly 90% seen once. CDR1 and CDR2 (germline): MDHEN, SYDVKM. The CDR3 is made up of 13 amino acids. With 3 bases removed from V and 10 bases from J, the gap between germline ends came to 15 bases. A single count supports this clone. Material: PBMCs (not recorded whether the cells were cultured). The TCR originated in a female donor with multiple sclerosis, enrolled in a pregnancy study. This chain connects TRBV28 to TRBJ2-5, with unresolved D. The CDR3 DNA follows: TGTGCCAGCAGTTTGGAGAGTCCTGCTAACCAGTACTTC. This encodes CASSLESPANQYF.